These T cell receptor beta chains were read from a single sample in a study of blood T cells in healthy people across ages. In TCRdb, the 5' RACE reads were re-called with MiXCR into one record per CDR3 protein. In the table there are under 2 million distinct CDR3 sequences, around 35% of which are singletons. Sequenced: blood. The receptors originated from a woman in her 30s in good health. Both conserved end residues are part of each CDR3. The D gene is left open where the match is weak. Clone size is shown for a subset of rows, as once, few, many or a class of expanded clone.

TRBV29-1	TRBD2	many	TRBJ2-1	CSATGTTKVGEQFF	TGCAGCGCCACCGGGACTACCAAGGTCGGGGAGCAGTTCTTC
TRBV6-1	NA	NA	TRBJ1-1	CASSERGLETEAFF	TGTGCCAGCAGTGAACGGGGTCTGGAAACTGAAGCTTTCTTT
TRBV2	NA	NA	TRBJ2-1	CASMGVEQSNEQFF	TGTGCCAGCATGGGGGTCGAACAGAGCAATGAGCAGTTCTTC
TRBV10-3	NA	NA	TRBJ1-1	CAISESFLNTEAFF	TGTGCCATCAGTGAGTCTTTCTTGAACACTGAAGCTTTCTTT
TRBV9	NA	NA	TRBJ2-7	CASSVKWGEPYEQYF	TGTGCCAGCAGCGTAAAATGGGGGGAACCCTACGAGCAGTACTTC
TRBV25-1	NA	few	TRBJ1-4	CASRDGFSAGPLEKLFF	TGTGCCAGCCGAGATGGTTTTTCGGCAGGACCGTTGGAAAAACTGTTTTTT
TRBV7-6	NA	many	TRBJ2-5	CASSRGQVQETQYF	TGTGCCAGCAGCCGGGGGCAAGTCCAAGAGACCCAGTACTTC
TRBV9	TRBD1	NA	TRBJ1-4	CASSPQGVTDLLTNEKLFF	TGTGCCAGCAGCCCACAGGGGGTGACAGACCTACTAACTAATGAAAAACTGTTTTTT
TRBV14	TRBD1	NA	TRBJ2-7	CASSQVVVWGTGGDEQYF	TGTGCCAGCAGCCAAGTTGTGGTCTGGGGGACAGGGGGCGACGAGCAGTACTTC
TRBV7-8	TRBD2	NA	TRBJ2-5	CASSLMSSGRWETQYF	TGTGCCAGCAGCTTAATGTCTAGCGGGAGGTGGGAGACCCAGTACTTC
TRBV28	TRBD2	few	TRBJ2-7	CASSLLGNLAGGFYEQYF	TGTGCCAGCAGTTTATTAGGGAATCTAGCGGGAGGGTTCTACGAGCAGTACTTC
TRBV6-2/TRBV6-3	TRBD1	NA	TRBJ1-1	CASSDRGTFF	TGTGCCAGCAGTGACAGGGGTACTTTCTTT
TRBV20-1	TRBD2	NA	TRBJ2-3	CSATDSGRTDTQYF	TGCAGTGCTACTGATAGCGGGAGGACAGATACGCAGTATTTT
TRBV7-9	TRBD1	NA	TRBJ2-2	CASSGSRDRAAGELFF	TGTGCCAGCAGCGGAAGTCGGGACAGGGCCGCCGGGGAGCTGTTTTTT
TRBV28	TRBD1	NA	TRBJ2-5	CASSTRRQGRSETQYF	TGTGCCAGCTCGACTCGAAGACAGGGAAGGAGTGAGACCCAGTACTTC
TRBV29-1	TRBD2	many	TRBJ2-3	CSVTGLAGIDTQYF	TGCAGCGTTACAGGACTAGCGGGGATAGATACGCAGTATTTT
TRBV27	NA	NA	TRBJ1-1	CASSPHIPTAEAFF	TGTGCCAGCAGTCCACACATCCCGACAGCTGAAGCTTTCTTT
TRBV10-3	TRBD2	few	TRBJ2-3	CAISQTSGGRDTQYF	TGTGCCATCAGTCAGACTAGCGGGGGGAGAGATACGCAGTATTTT
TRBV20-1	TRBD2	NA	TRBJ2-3	CSARDLGGGVITDTQYF	TGCAGTGCTAGAGATTTGGGCGGGGGGGTAATAACAGATACGCAGTATTTT
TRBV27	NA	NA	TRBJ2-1	CASSYRREEEQFF	TGTGCCAGCAGTTACCGTCGTGAGGAGGAGCAGTTCTTC
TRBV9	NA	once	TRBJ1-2	CASSSSYEGGGYTF	TGTGCCAGCAGCAGTAGCTATGAGGGTGGTGGCTACACCTTC
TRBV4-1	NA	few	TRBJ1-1	CASSQADRSGTEAFF	TGCGCCAGCAGCCAGGCCGATAGGTCAGGCACTGAAGCTTTCTTT
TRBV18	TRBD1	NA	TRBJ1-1	CASSPREQGKGGLYNTEAFF	TGTGCCAGCTCGCCAAGAGAACAGGGGAAAGGAGGATTATATAACACTGAAGCTTTCTTT